This TCR beta chain was documented in a study of beta chain features in type 1 diabetes listed by TCRdb under 2018. Regarding the complete study: Patients and healthy donors did not differ in mean age, gender distribution, total cell number or subset yield. A total of roughly 100,000,000 sorted cells were examined across all samples, and the number of cells per subset was strongly correlated with RNA yield. The study compared TCRB repertoires of sorted circulating CD4+ T cell subsets between recently diagnosed type 1 diabetes patients and matched healthy donors. Regulatory and stem cell-like memory subsets were isolated from only 8 patients and roughly 8 healthy donors, whereas naive and central memory subsets came from all 30 or so donors.

In this sample, this clone turned up a few times. What antigen it recognizes has not been identified. Base quality data are lacking; no much larger clone is found one base away. Findings and caveats that apply to the study as a whole: Shorter templates might be favored by PCR, yet because patient and control samples were amplified and corrected together, any such skew would affect both groups equally. In all four CD4+ subsets, TCRB CDR3 length was moderately but significantly shorter in type 1 diabetes patients. At VDJ recombination sites, patients with type 1 diabetes made fewer insertions and deleted more nucleotides, a pattern implying thymic rearrangement abnormalities. Naive, central memory and regulatory TCRB repertoires appeared to be more alike among patients than among healthy donors. Because small numbers of individuals were included in the HLA sub-analyses, any influence of HLA type on TCRB rearrangement was left unresolved. Because cDNA was sequenced instead of genomic DNA, highly expressing activated cells could be over-represented, though the groups showed no difference in activation or CD3 levels.

From each donor, a single peripheral blood sample of 95 to 150 mL on average was drawn into heparinised tubes. Using a panel that included CD45RO, CCR7, CD25, CD127, CD95 and CD27, naive, central memory, regulatory and stem cell-like memory CD4+ T cells were sorted on a BD FACSAria II. Purity was above 95% for every sorted population. PBMCs were separated immediately by Lymphoprep density gradient centrifugation and were stained directly, without being cultured. To minimize batch effects, samples were stained and sorted in pairs, one healthy donor with one patient per experiment. The High Capacity cDNA Reverse Transcription Kit was used to reverse transcribe all of the isolated RNA, meaning that expressed TCRB transcripts were what got sequenced. Deep immunoSEQ sequencing was applied to naive, central memory and regulatory T cell samples, giving an average of about 3.7 million total reads per sample. After sorted cells were lysed in RLT buffer, RNA was extracted with DNase-treated RNeasy Micro or Mini kits, with the choice depending on cell number. Each cell subset was processed separately to prevent cross-contamination, with patient and healthy donor samples processed together. The immunoSEQ multiplex PCR was used to amplify TCRB sequences from cDNA, yielding 87-bp fragments that span the CDR3 region. Sequencing of the amplicons was performed on the Illumina HiSeq platform. Turning to the authors' computational methods: Synthetic template baselines were used to correct PCR bias computationally, reads within Hamming distance 2 were collapsed together, and singletons that could not be merged were discarded. Reads were aligned to IMGT to assign V, D and J genes, CDR3 length, and insertions or deletions at six rearrangement sites. Within each subset, clonotype counts were normalized to sorted cell number, and only after that were true diversity and Gini coefficients computed with the tcR R package. The overlap coefficient, calculated on TCRB nucleotide sequences, was used to measure repertoire sharing. As a proxy for the pre-selection repertoire, out-of-frame TCRB sequences from naive cells were analyzed. TCRdb re-hosts the immuneACCESS table, in-frame sequences only. Its copies lack some clones; in the studies checked, an unresolved V gene accounts for under half of them, and the cause for the rest is not known. That table supplies the V and J calls and clone size; D and trimming were determined from the DNA. The sample table shows 850,000 to 900,000 clones, and 15% to 20% are seen once. The top ten clones comprise about 0.02% of the sample.

This receptor was obtained from a woman aged 18-35 years in good health. Sequencing was done on a sample of naive CD4+ T cells from blood. The intended sense of this specimen's cell subset or site label: true naive CD4+ T cells.

The CDR3 corresponds to CASSGGGQPQHF. The base sequence is TGTGCCAGCTCAGGTGGTGGTCAGCCCCAGCATTTT. The chain couples TRBV18 to TRBJ1-5; no confident D gene assignment can be made. The cysteine opens and the phenylalanine closes a CDR3 of 12 amino acids. The only DNA kept is the CDR3, 36 bases in frame from the first base. Trimming at the junction amounts to 5 bases on V and 6 bases on J, and the germline ends lie 8 bases apart. CDR1 and CDR2, per the germline V gene, are KGHSH and LQKENI.